This T cell receptor beta chain is drawn from a study of regulatory T cells in long-lasting Graves disease. Time point specified: newly diagnosed GD, antithyroid drugs for less than 3 months. Making the TCR library involved RNA that had been extracted from PBMCs. This clonotype was found many times. Building the TCR beta libraries relied on iRepertoire HTBI primers, and CDR3 regions underwent Arm-PCR. Via MiXCR, TCRdb re-called the multiplex PCR reads, giving one row per CDR3 protein. There are roughly 440,000 distinct CDR3 sequences in the sample; roughly 17% occur only once, and 20% to 25% lies in the top ten. CDR3 size: 15 residues. Per the germline V gene, CDR1 is SGHAT and CDR2 is FQNNGV. V shed 1 base and J shed 2 bases, with 12 bases lying between them. These data were likewise used in another study, on T cells in Graves' hyperthyroidism and ophthalmopathy.

The sample here was peripheral blood mononuclear cells (PBMCs), taken at new diagnosis, from a patient treated with antithyroid drugs. The receptor was derived from a woman aged 18-35 years with Graves disease. The genes are TRBV11-2 and TRBJ2-7, with D perhaps assigned TRBD1 or TRBD2 (6 bases each). The CDR3 loop is CASSLVGGHTYEQYF. CDR3 nucleotides: TGTGCCAGCAGCTTAGTGGGGGGCCATACCTACGAGCAGTACTTC.